The 9 T cell receptor beta chains listed next were all sequenced from one sample in a study of cytomegalovirus exposure and HLA in healthy donors. The PCR had 60 Vbeta and 13 Jbeta primers. Profiled with immunoSEQ multiplex PCR; TCRdb holds only in-frame clones, not every one. The table has 45,000 to 65,000 clones, roughly 84% seen once. Sequenced material: PBMCs. These receptors all stem from a woman in her late teens or twenties in good health and CMV-seronegative.

The chain has TRBV5-1 and TRBJ1-1, with TRBD1 matching 9 bases. The germline V gene has CDR1 SGHRS and CDR2 YFSETQ. This CDR3 is 14 amino acids long. V lost 3 bases and J lost 5; bases outside the gene matches: 5. CDR3 in amino acids: CASSWGQGGTEAFF. CDR3 DNA: TGCGCCAGCAGCTGGGGACAGGGAGGGACTGAAGCTTTCTTT.

This clone is labeled as medium-sized. V usage is TRBV6-1 and J usage is TRBJ2-7; D not resolved. In germline, CDR1 is MNHNS, CDR2 SASEGT. The CDR3 sequence is 14 residues long. Trimming stripped 0 bases from V and 0 bases from J, with 6 bases between. The CDR3 protein is CASSEAESSYEQYF. CDR3 DNA sequence: TGTGCCAGCAGTGAAGCGGAGAGCTCCTACGAGCAGTACTTC.

This clone appeared a single time. The chain couples TRBV4-2 to TRBJ2-1; the match to TRBD2 covers 14 bases. The J segment lost 4 bases and the V segment lost 3 bases, leaving 2 bases of the junction unmatched. Germline values: CDR1 LGHNA, CDR2 YNFKEQ. This CDR3 comprises 16 residues. As DNA, the CDR3 is TGTGCCAGCAGCCAGGGGACTAGCGGGAGATACAATGAGCAGTTCTTC. Translation gives CASSQGTSGRYNEQFF.

The sample holds one count of this clone. The gene calls are TRBV28 and TRBJ2-3; D is perhaps TRBD2 (5 bases). Germline CDR1 and CDR2: MDHEN and SYDVKM. Trimming shortened V by 6 bases and J by 2 bases, and 9 bases separated the two germline ends. The CDR3 runs to 13 residues. The chain's CDR3 is CASRGGLTDTQYF. The CDR3 nucleotides read TGTGCCAGCAGGGGCGGGCTCACAGATACGCAGTATTTT. The entire variable domain, with the rest obtained from reference TRBV28 and TRBJ2-3, is as follows: DVKVTQSSRYLVKRTGEKVFLECVQDMDHENMFWYRQDPGLGLRLIYFSYDVKMKEKGDIPEGYSVSREKKERFSLILESASTNQTSMYLCASRGGLTDTQYFGPGTRLTVL.

The rearrangement joins TRBV5-4 to TRBJ1-3; 9 bases match TRBD1. The CDR3 runs to 15 residues. Germline assignment: CDR1 SGHNT and CDR2 YYREEE (reference sequence). Trimming took 4 bases from V and 5 from J; bases not matched to a gene: 7. The CDR3 DNA sequence: TGTGCCAGCAGCACCTTGGGACAGGGAAGAAACACCATATATTTT. Translated: CASSTLGQGRNTIYF.

The chain links TRBV2 to TRBJ2-7; 8 nucleotides align to TRBD1. Trimming at V came to 6 bases and at J to 6 bases, leaving 10 bases not matched to a gene. This CDR3 has 14 amino acids. The germline gives CDR1 SNHLY, CDR2 FYNNEI. CDR3 loop: CASSGQGRTGEQYF. The CDR3 DNA reads TGTGCCAGCAGCGGACAGGGCCGGACGGGCGAGCAGTACTTC.

The rearrangement joins TRBV10-3 to TRBJ1-2; weak D call: TRBD1 (5 bases). The CDR3 sequence is 14 residues long. V lost 2 bases to trimming and J lost 4 bases, with 11 bases between them. Germline V lookup: CDR1 ENHRY, CDR2 SYGVKD. CDR3 nucleotides: TGTGCCATCAGTGAGCCAAGACAGCCCTATGGCTACACCTTC. Its translation: CAISEPRQPYGYTF.

The chain links TRBV10-3 to TRBJ1-2; no reliable D call. Germline V gene sequence: CDR1 ENHRY, CDR2 SYGVKD. This CDR3 is built from 14 residues. V gave up 2 bases and J gave up 3 bases, with 10 bases separating them. In nucleotides, the CDR3 is TGTGCCATCAGTGAGGGCAGGAACTACTATGGCTACACCTTC. Protein: CAISEGRNYYGYTF.

This clone occurred once. The J gene is TRBJ2-6, the V gene TRBV27; the D gene is possibly TRBD1 (6 bases). Germline V gene sequence: CDR1 MNHEY, CDR2 SMNVEV (reference sequence). V was trimmed by 5 bases and J by 2 bases, leaving 7 bases between them. This CDR3 has 14 residues. The CDR3 region is CASSRTAGANVLTF. The CDR3 DNA follows: TGTGCCAGCAGTCGGACAGCTGGGGCCAACGTCCTGACTTTC.